These T cell receptor beta chains were read from a single sample in a study of Ad26.COV2.S vaccination and SARS-CoV-2 variants. This table comes from immunoSEQ multiplex PCR, and its TCRdb copy is limited to in-frame clones, with some not included. This sample has some 190,000 clones, with around nine tenths found just once. Sequenced material: peripheral blood, taken after recovery from COVID-19. These receptors were taken from a human donor who had recovered from COVID-19. The CDR3 runs from the conserved cysteine through the conserved F or W. The order of the fields is CDR3 length, V gene, D gene, J gene, CDR3 DNA, CDR3 protein. A D gene is named only where the DNA matches it firmly.

15,TRBV10-3,TRBD2,TRBJ2-1,TGTGCCATCAGTGACGTACTAGCGGGGAGCAATGAGCAGTTCTTC,CAISDVLAGSNEQFF
15,TRBV4-1,TRBD1,TRBJ1-5,TGCGCCAGCAGCTTTTCGGAGGGGGCAAAGCAGCCCCAGCATTTT,CASSFSEGAKQPQHF
15,TRBV30,TRBD1,TRBJ1-5,TGTGCCTGGAGTTGGACAGGTCTCCGCAATCAGCCCCAGCATTTT,CAWSWTGLRNQPQHF
16,TRBV11-3,.,TRBJ2-1,TGTGCCAGCAGCTCCCGGACAGGGTTTGGCGGGGGCGAGCAGTTCTTC,CASSSRTGFGGGEQFF
15,TRBV7-9,.,TRBJ2-5,TGTGCCAGCAGCTTACAGACGGGCGGGGCAGAGACCCAGTACTTC,CASSLQTGGAETQYF
13,TRBV6-5,.,TRBJ1-1,TGTGCCAGCAGTTACACCCCTCCCGGCAGGGCTTTCTTT,CASSYTPPGRAFF
14,TRBV19,.,TRBJ2-3,TGTGCCAGTAGTATAGCAGGGGGGCCCGGTACGCAGTATTTT,CASSIAGGPGTQYF
15,TRBV6-5,.,TRBJ1-3,TGTGCCAGCACTTATCACACAAACTCTGGAAACACCATATATTTT,CASTYHTNSGNTIYF
11,TRBV29-1,.,TRBJ2-4,TGCAGCTTCAAGGCACCCGACATTCAGTACTTC,CSFKAPDIQYF
17,TRBV23-1,.,TRBJ1-2,TGCGCCAGCAGTCAATATAAACGTAGAGAGGGTTGGTATGGCTACACCTTC,CASSQYKRREGWYGYTF
12,TRBV10-2,.,TRBJ1-5,TGCGCCACCGGGACTTTCAATCAGCCCCAGCATTTT,CATGTFNQPQHF
14,TRBV6-5,TRBD2,TRBJ2-1,TGTGCCAGCAGTTCGACTAGCGGGAGACCTGAGCAGTTCTTC,CASSSTSGRPEQFF
15,TRBV7-3,TRBD2,TRBJ2-1,TGTGCCAGCAGCTCGGGACTAGCGGTCCGCAATGAGCAGTTCTTC,CASSSGLAVRNEQFF
14,TRBV19,.,TRBJ1-2,TGTGCCAGTCATAGCGTGGCCAGGGACTATGGCTACACCTTC,CASHSVARDYGYTF
14,TRBV27,TRBD1,TRBJ1-5,TGTGCCAGCACCTCGGGACAGGGAGGTCAGCCCCAGCATTTT,CASTSGQGGQPQHF
15,TRBV30,.,TRBJ2-2,TGTGCCTGGAGTGTGGGAGGATTGAATACCGGGGAGCTGTTTTTT,CAWSVGGLNTGELFF
16,TRBV23-1,.,TRBJ1-2,TGCGCCAGCAGTCAATCGCATGGCCAACCCCACGGGGGCTACACCTTC,CASSQSHGQPHGGYTF
17,TRBV9,TRBD2,TRBJ2-2,TGTGCCAGCAGCCCCCCAACCGGGACTAGCATGTCCGGGGAGCTGTTTTTT,CASSPPTGTSMSGELFF
13,TRBV30,.,TRBJ2-2,TGTGCCTGGAGTTGGGGCGGCACCGGGGAGCTGTTTTTT,CAWSWGGTGELFF
16,TRBV9,TRBD2,TRBJ2-2,TGTGCCAGCAGTATCTCTAGCGGGAGGGACACCGGGGAGCTGTTTTTT,CASSISSGRDTGELFF
17,TRBV28,TRBD1,TRBJ2-7,TGTGCCAGCAGTCGTCTCGTTAACCGGGACAGGGACTACGAGCAGTACTTC,CASSRLVNRDRDYEQYF
14,TRBV7-2,.,TRBJ1-5,TGTGCCAGCAGCTCGGCCAGGGGCGGCCAGCCCCAGCATTTT,CASSSARGGQPQHF